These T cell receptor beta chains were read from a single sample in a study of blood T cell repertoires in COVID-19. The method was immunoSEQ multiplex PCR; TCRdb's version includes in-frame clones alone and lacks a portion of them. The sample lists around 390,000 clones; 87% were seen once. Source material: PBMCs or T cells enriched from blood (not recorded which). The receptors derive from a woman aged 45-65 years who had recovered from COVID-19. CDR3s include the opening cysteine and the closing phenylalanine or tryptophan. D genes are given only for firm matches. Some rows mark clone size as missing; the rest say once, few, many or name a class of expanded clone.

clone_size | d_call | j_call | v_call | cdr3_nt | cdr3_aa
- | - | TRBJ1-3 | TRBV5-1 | TGCGCCAGCAGCTTGGGCTGGCAAGAAACAAACACCATATATTTT | CASSLGWQETNTIYF
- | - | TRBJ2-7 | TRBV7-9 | TGTGCCAGCAGCTCCCCATTCAGCTCCTACGAGCAGTACTTC | CASSSPFSSYEQYF
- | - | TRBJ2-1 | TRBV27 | TGTGCCAGCAGTTTAGGGACTTTTCGCTCCTACAATGAGCAGTTCTTC | CASSLGTFRSYNEQFF
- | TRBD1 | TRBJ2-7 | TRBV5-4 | TGTGCCAGCAGCTTGGTCGGGACAGGGAGCGACGAGCAGTACTTC | CASSLVGTGSDEQYF
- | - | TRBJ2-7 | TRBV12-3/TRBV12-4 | TGTGCCAGCAGTTTAGCGCCGGGCTACGAGCAGTACTTC | CASSLAPGYEQYF
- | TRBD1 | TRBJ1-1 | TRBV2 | TGTGCCAGCAGTACAGGGGGGGACACTGAAGCTTTCTTT | CASSTGGDTEAFF
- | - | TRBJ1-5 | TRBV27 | TGTGCCAGCAGGGCGGTTGGTCAGCCCCAGCATTTT | CASRAVGQPQHF
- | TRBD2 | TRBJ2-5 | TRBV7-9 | TGTGCCAGCAGCTTTAGACTAGCGGGGAAGGAGACCCAGTACTTC | CASSFRLAGKETQYF
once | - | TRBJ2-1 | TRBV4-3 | TGCGCCAGCAGCCAAGATCCCGCGGTCGTCGATGAGCAGTTCTTC | CASSQDPAVVDEQFF
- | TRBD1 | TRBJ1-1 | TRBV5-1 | TGCGCCAGCAGCCCCCCTCGAACAGGGGATGTCGACACTGAAGCTTTCTTT | CASSPPRTGDVDTEAFF
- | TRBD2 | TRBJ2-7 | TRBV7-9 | TGTGCCAGCAGCCCGCGACTAGCGGGGGACCCGAGGGTCGTGCAGTACTTC | CASSPRLAGDPRVVQYF
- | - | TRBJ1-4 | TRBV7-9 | TGTGCCAGCAGCTTAGACGGGAGGAATGAAAAACTGTTTTTT | CASSLDGRNEKLFF
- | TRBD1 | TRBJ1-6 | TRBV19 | TGTGCCAGTAGTGGACAGGGGTTCAATTCACCCCTCCACTTT | CASSGQGFNSPLHF